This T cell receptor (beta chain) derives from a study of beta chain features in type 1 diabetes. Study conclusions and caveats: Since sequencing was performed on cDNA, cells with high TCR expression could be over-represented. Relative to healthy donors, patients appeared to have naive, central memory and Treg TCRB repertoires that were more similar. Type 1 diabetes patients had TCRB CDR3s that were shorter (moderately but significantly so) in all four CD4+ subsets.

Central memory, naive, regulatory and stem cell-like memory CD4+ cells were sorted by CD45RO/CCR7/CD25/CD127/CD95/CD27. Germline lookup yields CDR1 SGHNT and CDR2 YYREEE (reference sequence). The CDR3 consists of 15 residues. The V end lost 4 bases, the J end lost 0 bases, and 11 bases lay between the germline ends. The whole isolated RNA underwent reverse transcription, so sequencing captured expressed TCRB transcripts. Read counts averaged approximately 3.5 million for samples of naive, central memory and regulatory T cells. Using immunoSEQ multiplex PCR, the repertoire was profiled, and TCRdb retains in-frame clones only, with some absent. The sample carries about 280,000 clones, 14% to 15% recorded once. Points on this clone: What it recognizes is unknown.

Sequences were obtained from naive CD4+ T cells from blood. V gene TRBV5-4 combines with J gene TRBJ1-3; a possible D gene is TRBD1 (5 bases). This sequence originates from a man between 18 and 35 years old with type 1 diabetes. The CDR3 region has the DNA TGTGCCAGCAGCAGGGACTTCGACTCTGGAAACACCATATATTTT. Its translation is CASSRDFDSGNTIYF. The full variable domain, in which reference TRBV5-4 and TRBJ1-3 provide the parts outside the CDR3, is ETGVTQSPTHLIKTRGQQVTLRCSSQSGHNTVSWYQQALGQGPQFIFQYYREEENGRGNFPPRFSGLQFPNYSSELNVNALELDDSALYLCASSRDFDSGNTIYFGEGSWLTVV.